Listed below are T cell receptor beta chains from one sample, sequenced in a study of T cells in Graves' hyperthyroidism and ophthalmopathy. TCRdb analysed the multiplex PCR reads with MiXCR anew, one entry per CDR3 protein. The table includes 480,000 or so distinct CDR3 sequences, about 45% detected once. Sequenced sample: peripheral blood or thyroid tissue (not recorded which). These receptors were taken from an adult woman with Graves' disease, either hyperthyroidism or ophthalmopathy (not recorded which). Both conserved end residues are part of each CDR3.

TRBV20-1	TRBJ1-2	CSAPDLRGFGYTF
TRBV10-3	TRBJ2-7	CAISEGNLAGGEQYF
TRBV6-1	TRBJ2-2	CATKTLNTGELFF
TRBV5-6	TRBJ1-5	CASSLRYGGQPQHF
TRBV5-1	TRBJ2-6	CASSLSDPGANVLTF
TRBV5-6	TRBJ1-4	CASSFLGRQNEKLFF
TRBV19	TRBJ1-4	CASGPYGNSAHNFF
TRBV7-8	TRBJ1-1	CASRPNRDTYMNTEAFF
TRBV7-2	TRBJ2-5	CASSRSPGLAGETKTQYF
TRBV2	TRBJ2-5	CASRPEQGVAETQYF
TRBV25-1	TRBJ1-2	CASRAVDSNYGYTF
TRBV24-1	TRBJ2-5	CATSDSGRFGETQYF
TRBV20-1	TRBJ1-2	CSAIWDSTNYGYTF
TRBV10-1	TRBJ2-5	CASSDGTSQETQYF
TRBV15	TRBJ1-1	CATSGVGYTEAFF
TRBV20-1	TRBJ1-2	CSTRGSNGYTF
TRBV2	TRBJ2-5	CASRDGLGETQYF
TRBV28	TRBJ1-1	CASSFGTGNTEAFF
TRBV6-5	TRBJ1-1	CASSYGDRNTEAFF
TRBV12-3/TRBV12-4	TRBJ1-2	CASSLKRGTAIRGYTF
TRBV10-3	TRBJ1-1	CAIRGGQGVTEAFF
TRBV25-1	TRBJ2-5	CASSDRRAGGETQYF
TRBV20-1	TRBJ2-5	CSAKVADRAQETQYF